Described below is a single TCR beta chain sequence and its context. The antigen is undetermined. The data were obtained in a study of cytomegalovirus exposure and HLA in healthy donors. The germline gives CDR1 SEHNR, CDR2 FQNEAQ (reference sequence). The ends lost 3 bases at V and 5 bases at J; junction bases unmatched: 12. This CDR3 region has 16 residues. The PCR had 60 Vbeta and 13 Jbeta primers. Assay used: immunoSEQ multiplex PCR; TCRdb lists only in-frame clones, some missing. This sample carries some 150,000 clones, about three quarters of them seen once, and the ten largest clones take about 0.66%. Nominally healthy donors were sampled, though unrecorded immune exposures were likely. Notes on the study in general: The investigators catalogued 150 to 200 TCR beta chains as cytomegalovirus-associated. The likely origin of a cluster of highly shared sequence variants was a sequencing artifact. Specificity of three CMV-associated chains for CMV antigens was verified in vitro.

This chain uses TRBV7-9 with TRBJ1-2; TRBD1 agrees at 7 bases. The clonotype comes from a male donor in good health and CMV-seronegative. Sequenced material: PBMCs. The CDR3 reads CASSLLQGTVTYGYTF. The CDR3 DNA sequence: TGTGCCAGCAGCTTGCTTCAAGGGACAGTCACTTATGGCTACACCTTC.